Listed below are T cell receptor beta chains from one sample, sequenced in a study of radiation and T cells in renal cell carcinoma. Sequenced by immunoSEQ multiplex PCR; TCRdb stores in-frame clones only, minus some. The sample holds 20,000 or so clones; less than 55% are singletons and the top ten take 20% to 25%. Sequences were derived from tumor tissue, sampled from a patient whose treatment was nephrectomy without radiotherapy. The receptor source for this set is a human donor with renal cell carcinoma. Each CDR3 is given with its conserved first and last residue. The order of the fields is V gene, J gene, CDR3 protein.

TRBV5-6	TRBJ1-3	CASSRDRTGNTIYF
TRBV19	TRBJ2-3	CASSPGARQYF
TRBV7-2	TRBJ2-1	CASRINRDNEQFF
TRBV29-1	TRBJ2-1	CSVAARVGSNEQFF
TRBV7-2	TRBJ2-3	CASSLLRLAGTPDTQYF
TRBV5-6	TRBJ2-2	CASSLAPAGATGELFF
TRBV9	TRBJ1-6	CASSPRRDRSNSPLHF
TRBV4-3	TRBJ1-2	CASSQDLQGALGYTF
TRBV30	TRBJ1-2	CALSAGYTF
TRBV15	TRBJ2-7	CATSPAGTGTYEQYF
TRBV25-1	TRBJ1-1	CATSDLNTEAFF
TRBV15	TRBJ1-1	CATSGGGSLGAFF
TRBV30	TRBJ1-2	CAWSQGVGYTF
TRBV4-3	TRBJ1-5	CASSQEPDQPQHF
TRBV30	TRBJ1-3	CAWSVSGVGNTIYF
TRBV29-1	TRBJ1-5	CSVETGSNQPQHF
TRBV29-1	TRBJ2-2	CSVSGTGSTGELFF
TRBV18	TRBJ2-5	CASSDGAETQYF
TRBV6-5	TRBJ2-2	CASSYSQGNTGELFF
TRBV19	TRBJ1-1	CASTDSPGRTEAFF
TRBV2	TRBJ2-7	CASSREGGYEQYF
TRBV6-5	TRBJ1-2	CASSLRGTYGYTF
TRBV7-2	TRBJ1-4	CASSLGATNEKLFF
TRBV25-1	TRBJ2-5	CASMRGGETQYF
TRBV5-8	TRBJ1-2	CASSLGSRTGDYGYTF
TRBV5-6	TRBJ2-2	CASRPRPSGELFF
TRBV10-3	TRBJ2-1	CASSYSRTANNEQFF
TRBV7-8	TRBJ1-5	CASSLLASGKGQPQHF
TRBV30	TRBJ2-5	CAWSVGTGIKTQYF
TRBV5-4	TRBJ1-2	CASSLWAGQGLANYGYTF
TRBV4-3	TRBJ1-2	CASSHTGRPNYGYTF
TRBV29-1	TRBJ1-1	CSAGQRNTEAFF
TRBV7-2	TRBJ1-6	CASSFGDSPLHF
TRBV4-3	TRBJ1-5	CASSQDAGGQSNQPQHF
TRBV12-5	TRBJ1-1	CASGQPTGTTTEAFF
TRBV5-1	TRBJ2-7	CASSLAGVESGEQYF
TRBV5-1	TRBJ2-7	CASSPWDGSYEQYF
TRBV6-5	TRBJ2-7	CASSENLFYEQYF
TRBV7-9	TRBJ1-3	CASSLDRGRGNTIYF
TRBV2	TRBJ2-7	CASSYRSTYEQYF
TRBV7-2	TRBJ1-5	CASSFKGQNQPQHF
TRBV18	TRBJ1-6	CASSPTGHNSPLHF
TRBV5-5	TRBJ2-6	CASSLGRANVLTF
TRBV6-5	TRBJ1-2	CASSYRGPNYGYTF
TRBV19	TRBJ2-3	CASSTTSGGGTDTQYF
TRBV18	TRBJ2-7	CASSPDRTSYEQYF
TRBV30	TRBJ2-4	CAWTKTSGAKNIQYF
TRBV6-1	TRBJ2-1	CASSGQGGGAYNEQFF
TRBV5-1	TRBJ2-1	CASSLITSGYNEQFF
TRBV6-4	TRBJ1-1	CASSLQSNTEAFF
TRBV5-1	TRBJ1-3	CASSLEGDSGNTIYF
TRBV7-2	TRBJ2-4	CASSFGLGRPGGNIQYF